The next 22 T cell receptor beta chains were all read from a single sample in a study of beta chain features in type 1 diabetes. No antigen has been assigned to these receptors. Points from the study as a whole: In every one of the four CD4+ subsets, TCRB CDR3s were moderately but significantly shorter in Type 1 diabetes patients.

The investigators reverse transcribed all of the isolated RNA, so they sequenced expressed TCRB transcripts. The repertoire was sequenced with immunoSEQ multiplex PCR; TCRdb's copy has only in-frame clones and lacks some. The sample carries more than 300,000 clones, over 7% recorded once. Source material: central memory CD4+ T cells from blood. Receptors were obtained from a man aged 25-45 years with type 1 diabetes.

This clone has only a few counts. The V and J genes are TRBV6-5 and TRBJ1-6; D is ambiguous. Germline V lookup: CDR1 MNHEY, CDR2 SVGAGI. With 5 bases removed from V and 15 bases from J, the gap between germline ends came to 11 bases. The CDR3 is made up of 11 amino acids. The CDR3 DNA is TGTGCCAGCAGTCCTTTACAACTCCTCCACTTT. Its protein product is CASSPLQLLHF.

In its sample, this clone was seen a few times. V usage is TRBV5-6 and J usage is TRBJ2-5, with TRBD2 identical over 8 bases. V dropped 3 bases and J dropped 2; count of bases not matched to a gene: 3. There are 14 residues in the CDR3. CDR1 is SGHDT and CDR2 is YYEEEE in the germline V gene. The CDR3 is CASSSSGGQETQYF. Here the CDR3 DNA reads TGTGCCAGCAGCTCGAGCGGGGGTCAAGAGACCCAGTACTTC.

The chain joins TRBV7-8 to TRBJ1-4; 7 bases align to TRBD1. With 5 bases clipped from V and 5 bases from J, the junction kept 11 bases outside the gene matches. The germline CDR1 and CDR2 sequences are SGHVS and FQNEAQ. The CDR3 is 16 amino acids. CDR3 protein: CASSPLSGQRNEKLFF. CDR3 DNA: TGTGCCAGCAGCCCGTTATCGGGACAGAGAAATGAAAAACTGTTTTTT.

This clone was counted ten times or more. The chain uses TRBV2 and TRBJ2-7; D ambiguous. The V and J ends lost 1 base and 3 bases respectively, with 4 bases between them. The CDR3 length is 12 residues. Germline CDR1 reads SNHLY; CDR2 reads FYNNEI. DNA of the CDR3: TGTGCCAGCAGTGAAGTGGACTACGAGCAGTACTTC. Residues: CASSEVDYEQYF.

The table lists this clone with a few counts. The chain joins TRBV5-5 to TRBJ2-3; no firm D call. The germline gives CDR1 SGHKS, CDR2 YYEKEE (reference sequence). This CDR3 has 12 residues. Trimming cost V 2 bases and J 2 bases, with 3 bases left between them. The CDR3 spells CASSLDTDTQYF. CDR3 in DNA: TGTGCCAGCAGCTTAGACACAGATACGCAGTATTTT.

This sequence joins TRBV7-9 and TRBJ2-1; maybe TRBD1 (6 bases). V was shortened by 2 bases and J by 3 bases, with 14 bases between the two germline ends. Germline V gene lookup returns CDR1 SEHNR and CDR2 FQNEAQ (reference sequence). This CDR3 contains 16 residues. CDR3 sequence: CASSLLVDRHYNEQFF. In DNA, the CDR3 is TGTGCCAGCAGCTTACTTGTTGACAGGCACTACAATGAGCAGTTCTTC.

Remarks on this clone: Additional DNA sequences in this sample encode the identical CDR3. The J gene is TRBJ2-7, the V gene TRBV2, with D unclear. Germline V gene sequence: CDR1 SNHLY, CDR2 FYNNEI. This CDR3 region has 12 residues. V was shortened by 3 bases and J by 4 bases, with 7 bases between the two germline ends. In nucleotides, the CDR3 is TGTGCCAGCAGTGAGCGCAGTTACGAGCAGTACTTC. Protein: CASSERSYEQYF.

For the CDR3, the DNA is TGTGCCAGCAGCTTGGCCGACAGGAGGCGACAGTACTTC. The encoded protein is CASSLADRRRQYF. V and J are TRBV7-9 and TRBJ2-4; D perhaps matches TRBD1 (6 bases). V was pared by 3 bases and J by 13 bases, with 16 bases between. Germline V gene data show CDR1 as SEHNR and CDR2 as FQNEAQ (reference sequence). The CDR3 has 13 residues.

The rearrangement joins TRBV30 to TRBJ2-7, with TRBD2 identical over 8 bases. CDR1 is GTSNPN, CDR2 SVGIG, per germline (reference sequence). V lost 4 bases and J lost 5; bases outside the gene matches: 7. The CDR3 extends over 13 amino acids. In nucleotides, the CDR3 is TGTGCCTGGAAGATCGCGGGGGGCCACGAGCAGTACTTC. Its protein is CAWKIAGGHEQYF.

This clone was counted many times. Other DNA sequences in the same sample also yield this CDR3. The chain uses TRBV18 and TRBJ1-1; possibly TRBD1 for D (5 bases). Looked up from germline, CDR1 is KGHSH and CDR2 is LQKENI. The CDR3 totals 15 residues. V lost 0 bases and J 3 bases, leaving 11 bases between the germline ends. The CDR3 nucleotides read TGTGCCAGCTCACCACCGGGGGGGAGGGACACTGAAGCTTTCTTT. This translates into CASSPPGGRDTEAFF.

A few counts support this clone. This sequence joins TRBV7-9 and TRBJ2-6, with 7 bases that match TRBD1. Trimming removed 5 bases from V and 0 bases from J; junction bases left unmatched: 13. The germline V gene encodes CDR1 SEHNR and CDR2 FQNEAQ (reference sequence). The CDR3 sequence is 19 residues long. CDR3 region: CASSRISGQLVSGANVLTF. The CDR3 DNA reads as TGTGCCAGCAGCCGAATTTCGGGACAGTTAGTCTCTGGGGCCAACGTCCTGACTTTC.

The V and J genes are TRBV5-1 and TRBJ2-3; no firm D call. This CDR3 region has 12 residues. Germline V gene sequence: CDR1 SGHRS, CDR2 YFSETQ. The V gene lost 3 bases and the J gene lost 2 bases, with 4 bases spanning the gap. CDR3 nucleotides: TGCGCCAGCAGCTCGGACACAGATACGCAGTATTTT. This sequence encodes CASSSDTDTQYF. Full variable domain (remainder filled in from reference TRBV5-1 and TRBJ2-3): KAGVTQTPRYLIKTRGQQVTLSCSPISGHRSVSWYQQTPGQGLQFLFEYFSETQRNKGNFPGRFSGRQFSNSRSEMNVSTLELGDSALYLCASSSDTDTQYFGPGTRLTVL.

V usage is TRBV7-9 and J usage is TRBJ1-1; 7 bases are a match to TRBD1. From germline, CDR1 is SEHNR and CDR2 FQNEAQ (reference sequence). The CDR3 length is 14 residues. Trimming took 6 bases from V and 6 from J; bases not matched to a gene: 10. CDR3 sequence reads: CASRPTGLGAEAFF. The CDR3 DNA sequence: TGTGCCAGCAGGCCGACAGGGTTAGGTGCTGAAGCTTTCTTT.

This rearrangement joins TRBV6-5 to TRBJ1-6; D might be TRBD1 (6 bases). From germline, CDR1 is MNHEY and CDR2 SVGAGI. The CDR3 runs to 14 residues. Trimming stripped 5 bases from V and 10 bases from J, with 15 bases between. The CDR3 DNA reads as TGTGCCAGCAGTACAGGGTTAGAGTACTCACCCCTCCACTTT. Translation: CASSTGLEYSPLHF.

This clone was observed a handful of times. This sequence joins TRBV6-1 and TRBJ2-5; a possible D gene is TRBD1 (6 bases). CDR3 size: 14 residues. CDR1 is MNHNS, CDR2 SASEGT, per germline. The ends were cut back, 6 bases at V and 5 bases at J, with 16 bases in the middle. Written as DNA, the CDR3 is TGTGCCAGCAGCTACCTCTCAGGGGAGGAGACCCAGTACTTC. Protein product: CASSYLSGEETQYF.

This clone appeared a few times. The rearrangement joins TRBV19 to TRBJ2-3; D possibly uses TRBD1 or TRBD2 (5 bases each). The germline V gene encodes CDR1 LNHDA and CDR2 SQIVND (reference sequence). Trimming took 3 bases from V and 2 from J, leaving 9 bases between them. The CDR3 covers 14 residues. The CDR3 protein is CASSISGTTDTQYF. The CDR3, as DNA: TGTGCCAGTAGTATTTCGGGGACCACAGATACGCAGTATTTT.

The chain carries TRBV15 and TRBJ2-2; 9 bases agree with TRBD1. V shed 3 bases and J 5 bases; nucleotides not matched to a gene: 10. The germline CDR1 and CDR2 sequences are LNHNV and YYDKDF (reference sequence). The CDR3 loop spans 17 amino acids. DNA of the CDR3: TGTGCCACCAGCAGGGACTCGGGACAGGGAAAAACCGGGGAGCTGTTTTTT. This codes for CATSRDSGQGKTGELFF.

This clone came up a few times. The J gene is TRBJ1-2, the V gene TRBV30; 7 nucleotides line up with TRBD1. Trimming cost V 4 bases and J 7 bases; bases outside gene matches: 3. This CDR3 contains 11 residues. Germline CDR1 GTSNPN, CDR2 SVGIG (reference sequence). The DNA for the CDR3 is TGTGCCTGGACAGGGGGAAGTGGCTACACCTTC. It is translated as CAWTGGSGYTF.

The chain has TRBV30 and TRBJ1-5, with D possibly matching TRBD1 (5 bases). V dropped 2 bases and J dropped 3 bases, with 8 bases sitting between them. The CDR3 totals 13 residues. Germline CDR1 reads GTSNPN; CDR2 reads SVGIG (reference sequence). The CDR3 DNA sequence: TGTGCCTGGAGTCTACAGGTCAATCAGCCCCAGCATTTT. This sequence encodes CAWSLQVNQPQHF.

CDR3 in DNA: TGTGCCAGCAGCTGGGACGGTAATTCACCCCTCCACTTT. It codes for CASSWDGNSPLHF. This chain joins TRBV7-9 and TRBJ1-6, with a weak D call TRBD1 (5 bases). Trimming pared 4 bases from V and 6 bases from J, leaving 7 bases between. Germline values: CDR1 SEHNR, CDR2 FQNEAQ (reference sequence). CDR3 length: 13 amino acids.

This clone was seen at least ten times. This chain connects TRBV5-6 to TRBJ2-3; weak D call: TRBD1 (7 bases). Trimming took 5 bases from V and 2 from J, leaving 12 bases between them. Germline loops: CDR1 SGHDT, CDR2 YYEEEE. The CDR3 has 14 residues. The CDR3 DNA is TGTGCCAGCAGGCTCAGGGGGGACACAGATACGCAGTATTTT. Amino acid sequence: CASRLRGDTDTQYF. Together with reference TRBV5-6 and TRBJ2-3, the CDR3 gives the full variable domain: DAGVTQSPTHLIKTRGQQVTLRCSPKSGHDTVSWYQQALGQGPQFIFQYYEEEERQRGNFPDRFSGHQFPNYSSELNVNALLLGDSALYLCASRLRGDTDTQYFGPGTRLTVL.

The gene calls are TRBV9 and TRBJ2-1; D uncertain. V lost 0 bases to trimming and J lost 10 bases, with 8 bases between them. Germline CDR1 is SGDLS and CDR2 is YYNGEE. The CDR3 loop spans 12 amino acids. CDR3 coding DNA: TGTGCCAGCAGCGTAGATTTGGGAGAGCAGTTCTTC. It codes for CASSVDLGEQFF.